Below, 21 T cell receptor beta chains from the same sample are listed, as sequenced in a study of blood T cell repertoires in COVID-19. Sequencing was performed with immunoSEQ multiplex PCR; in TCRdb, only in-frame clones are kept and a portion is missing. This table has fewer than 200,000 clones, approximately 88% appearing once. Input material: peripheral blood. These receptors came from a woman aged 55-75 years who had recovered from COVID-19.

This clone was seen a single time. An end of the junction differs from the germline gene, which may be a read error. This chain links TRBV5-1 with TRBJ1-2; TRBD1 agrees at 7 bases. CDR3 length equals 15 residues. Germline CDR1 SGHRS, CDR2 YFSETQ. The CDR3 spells CASSPGQPPGRGYAF. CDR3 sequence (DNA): TGCGCCAGCAGTCCGGGACAGCCACCCGGACGTGGCTACGCCTTC.

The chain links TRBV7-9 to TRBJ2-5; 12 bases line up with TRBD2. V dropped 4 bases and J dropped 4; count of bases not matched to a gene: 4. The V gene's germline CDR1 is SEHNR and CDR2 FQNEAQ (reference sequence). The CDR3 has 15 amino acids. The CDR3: CASSSLAGGGETQYF. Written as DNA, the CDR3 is TGTGCCAGCAGCTCCCTAGCGGGGGGGGGAGAGACCCAGTACTTC. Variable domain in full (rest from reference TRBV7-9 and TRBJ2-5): DTGVSQNPRHKITKRGQNVTFRCDPISEHNRLYWYRQTLGQGPEFLTYFQNEAQLEKSRLLSDRFSAERPKGSFSTLEIQRTEQGDSAMYLCASSSLAGGGETQYFGPGTRLLVL.

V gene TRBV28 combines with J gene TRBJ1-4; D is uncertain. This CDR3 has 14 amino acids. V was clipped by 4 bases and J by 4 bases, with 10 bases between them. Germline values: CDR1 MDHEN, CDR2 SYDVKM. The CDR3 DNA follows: TGTGCCAGCAGTTCGGGGAGCGTTAATGAAAAACTGTTTTTT. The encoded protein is CASSSGSVNEKLFF.

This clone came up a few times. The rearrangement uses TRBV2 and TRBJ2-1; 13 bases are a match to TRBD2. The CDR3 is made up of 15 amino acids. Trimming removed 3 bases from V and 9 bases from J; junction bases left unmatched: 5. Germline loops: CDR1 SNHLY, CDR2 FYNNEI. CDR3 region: CASSETSGGLVEQFF. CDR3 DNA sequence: TGTGCCAGCAGTGAGACTAGCGGGGGGTTAGTTGAGCAGTTCTTC.

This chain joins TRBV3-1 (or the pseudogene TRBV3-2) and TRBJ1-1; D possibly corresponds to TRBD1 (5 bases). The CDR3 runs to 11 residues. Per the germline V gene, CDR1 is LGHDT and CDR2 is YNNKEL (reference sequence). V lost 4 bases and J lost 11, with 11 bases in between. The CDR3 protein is CASSRHGGAFF. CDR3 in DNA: TGTGCCAGCAGCCGCCACGGGGGGGCTTTCTTT.

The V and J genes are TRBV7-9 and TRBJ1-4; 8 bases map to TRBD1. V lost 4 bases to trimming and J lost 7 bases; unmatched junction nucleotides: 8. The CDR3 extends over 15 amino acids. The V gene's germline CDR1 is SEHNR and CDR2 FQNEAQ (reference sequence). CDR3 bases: TGTGCCAGCAGCTCCGCCGGGACAGGTTCTGAAAAACTGTTTTTT. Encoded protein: CASSSAGTGSEKLFF.

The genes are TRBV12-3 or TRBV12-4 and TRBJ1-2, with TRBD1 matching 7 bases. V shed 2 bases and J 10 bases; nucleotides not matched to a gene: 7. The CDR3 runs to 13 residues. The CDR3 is CASSLRGGESYTF. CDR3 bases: TGTGCCAGCAGTTTACGAGGGGGCGAATCCTACACCTTC.

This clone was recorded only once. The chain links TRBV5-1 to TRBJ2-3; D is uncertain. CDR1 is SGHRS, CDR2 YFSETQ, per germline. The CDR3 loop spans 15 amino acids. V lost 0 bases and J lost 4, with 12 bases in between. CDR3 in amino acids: CASSLGTVSPDTQYF. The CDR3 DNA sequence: TGCGCCAGCAGCTTGGGCACGGTCTCCCCAGATACGCAGTATTTT.

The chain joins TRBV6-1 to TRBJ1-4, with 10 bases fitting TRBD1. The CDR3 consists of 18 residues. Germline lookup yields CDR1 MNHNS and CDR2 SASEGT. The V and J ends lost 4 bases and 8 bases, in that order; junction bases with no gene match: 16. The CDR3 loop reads CASSGPTGGYTRTEKLFF. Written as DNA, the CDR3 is TGTGCCAGCAGTGGACCGACAGGGGGCTATACCCGGACAGAAAAACTGTTTTTT.

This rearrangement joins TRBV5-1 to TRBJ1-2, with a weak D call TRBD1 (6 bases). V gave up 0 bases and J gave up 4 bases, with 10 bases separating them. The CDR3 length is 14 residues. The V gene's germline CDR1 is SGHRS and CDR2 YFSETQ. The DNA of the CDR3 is TGCGCCAGCAGCTTGGAATCCAGGGGCTATGGCTACACCTTC. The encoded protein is CASSLESRGYGYTF.

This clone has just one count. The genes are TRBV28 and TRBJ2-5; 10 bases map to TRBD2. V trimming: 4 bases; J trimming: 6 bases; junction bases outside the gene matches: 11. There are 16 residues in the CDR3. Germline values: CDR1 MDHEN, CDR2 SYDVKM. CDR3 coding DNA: TGTGCCAGCAGTTCATCGCAGCGGGGGGGCTATAAGACCCAGTACTTC. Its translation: CASSSSQRGGYKTQYF.

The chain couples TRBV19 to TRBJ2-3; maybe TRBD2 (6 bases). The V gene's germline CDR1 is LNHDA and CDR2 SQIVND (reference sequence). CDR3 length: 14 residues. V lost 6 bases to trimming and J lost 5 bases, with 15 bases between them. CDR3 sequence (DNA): TGTGCCAGTAGACCGGGGGTAACGTTAGATACGCAGTATTTT. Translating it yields CASRPGVTLDTQYF. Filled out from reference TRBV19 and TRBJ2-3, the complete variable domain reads DGGITQSPKYLFRKEGQNVTLSCEQNLNHDAMYWYRQDPGQGLRLIYYSQIVNDFQKGDIAEGYSVSREKKESFPLTVTSAQKNPTAFYLCASRPGVTLDTQYFGPGTRLTVL.

Here the CDR3 DNA reads TGTGCCAGCAGCTTGGACAGTTCACCCCTCCACTTT. It is translated as CASSLDSSPLHF. The chain has TRBV5-4 and TRBJ1-6; D is undetermined. CDR1 and CDR2 from the germline V gene are SGHNT and YYREEE (reference sequence). The CDR3 sequence is 12 residues long. V shed 0 bases and J shed 9 bases, with 4 bases lying between them.

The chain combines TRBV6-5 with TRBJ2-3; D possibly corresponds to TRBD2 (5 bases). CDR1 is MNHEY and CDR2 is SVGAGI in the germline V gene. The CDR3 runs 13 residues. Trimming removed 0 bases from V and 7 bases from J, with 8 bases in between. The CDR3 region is CASSYSNGNTQYF. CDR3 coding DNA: TGTGCCAGCAGTTACTCGAACGGGAATACGCAGTATTTT.

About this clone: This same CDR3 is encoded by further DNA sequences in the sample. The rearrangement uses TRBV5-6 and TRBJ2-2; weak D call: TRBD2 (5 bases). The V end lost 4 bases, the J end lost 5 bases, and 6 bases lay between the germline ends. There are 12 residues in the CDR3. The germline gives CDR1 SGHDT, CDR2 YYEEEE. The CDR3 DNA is TGTGCCAGCAGCCGGGATACCGGGGAGCTGTTTTTT. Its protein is CASSRDTGELFF.

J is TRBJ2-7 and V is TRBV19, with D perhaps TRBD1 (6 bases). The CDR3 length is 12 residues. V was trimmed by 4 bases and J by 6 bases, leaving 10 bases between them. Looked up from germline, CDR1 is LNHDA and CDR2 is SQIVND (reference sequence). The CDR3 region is CASSKTGSEQYF. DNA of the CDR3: TGTGCCAGTAGTAAAACAGGGTCCGAGCAGTACTTC.

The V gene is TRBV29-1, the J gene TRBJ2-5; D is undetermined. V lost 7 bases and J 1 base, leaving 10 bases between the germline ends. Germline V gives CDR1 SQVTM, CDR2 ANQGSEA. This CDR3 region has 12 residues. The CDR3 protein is CSASLLQETQYF. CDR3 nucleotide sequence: TGCAGCGCTTCACTCCTCCAAGAGACCCAGTACTTC.

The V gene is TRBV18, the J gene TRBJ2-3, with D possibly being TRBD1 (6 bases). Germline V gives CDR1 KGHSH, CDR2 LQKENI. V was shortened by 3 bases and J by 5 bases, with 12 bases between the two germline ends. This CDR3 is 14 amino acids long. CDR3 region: CASSPVAGEDTQYF. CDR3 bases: TGTGCCAGCTCACCGGTCGCAGGGGAAGATACGCAGTATTTT.

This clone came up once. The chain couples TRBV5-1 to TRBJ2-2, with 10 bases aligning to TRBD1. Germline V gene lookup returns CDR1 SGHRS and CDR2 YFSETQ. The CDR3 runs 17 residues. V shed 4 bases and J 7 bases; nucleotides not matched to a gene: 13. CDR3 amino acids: CASSLEGQGTSYGELFF. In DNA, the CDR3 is TGCGCCAGCAGCCTGGAGGGACAGGGGACATCTTACGGGGAGCTGTTTTTT.

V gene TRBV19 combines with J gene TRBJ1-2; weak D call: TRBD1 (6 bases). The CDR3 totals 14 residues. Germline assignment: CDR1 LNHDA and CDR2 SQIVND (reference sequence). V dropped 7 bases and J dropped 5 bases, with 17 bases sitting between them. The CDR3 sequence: CASNDRLSGYGYTF. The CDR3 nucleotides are TGTGCCAGTAACGACAGGCTTAGCGGGTATGGCTACACCTTC.

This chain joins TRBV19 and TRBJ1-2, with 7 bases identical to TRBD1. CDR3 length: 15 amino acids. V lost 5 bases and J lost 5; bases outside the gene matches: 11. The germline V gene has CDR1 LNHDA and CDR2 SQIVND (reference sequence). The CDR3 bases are TGTGCCAGTAGTGACCCGGGACAGAGCCATTATGGCTACACCTTC. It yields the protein CASSDPGQSHYGYTF.